This TCR beta chain is from a study of blood T cells in healthy people across ages. Findings of the study overall: In these data, TCR beta diversity tracked strongly with naive T cell percentage. From one million sequenced T cells, diversity estimates were lower bounds.

The germline V gene has CDR1 DFQATT and CDR2 SNEGSKA (reference sequence). The CDR3 consists of 11 residues. This clonotype was detected only a few times. Its matching antigen is unknown. Then a second PCR, running roughly 7 to 11 cycles, was carried out with a sample-barcoded 5' primer and a J-beta primer mix. Each cDNA molecule, via a template-switch adaptor with 12 random nucleotides, was tagged. Via MiXCR, TCRdb re-called the 5' RACE reads, giving one row per CDR3 protein. This sample has 1.5 million to 2 million distinct CDR3 sequences; less than 50% occur once, and the top ten carry approximately 2.1%.

Sequenced input: blood. The sequence was obtained from a woman aged 35 to 49 in good health. The rearrangement joins TRBV20-1 to TRBJ2-1; 8 bases match TRBD1. DNA of the CDR3: TGCGGAGGACAGGGAAAGAATGAGCAGTTCTTC. Translation: CGGQGKNEQFF.